This T cell receptor beta chain is drawn from a study of CD8 T cells in ankylosing spondylitis (TCRdb year 2017). About the study as a whole: The study profiled T cell receptor beta repertoires in healthy donors and ankylosing spondylitis patients to find disease-linked TCR variants. In total, the full study cohort was made up of about 110 healthy donors and 20 to 25 ankylosing spondylitis patients. Samples of peripheral blood were taken, and for ankylosing spondylitis patients, synovial fluid was collected as well. What the study reported, not specific to this receptor: A TCR beta motif made up of several highly homologous amino acid variants appeared to be characteristic of blood from ankylosing spondylitis patients. The disease-linked clones were reported to be significantly enriched in matched synovial fluid samples from ankylosing spondylitis patients. The disease-linked clones showed a CD8+ phenotype and occurred at relatively low frequencies in peripheral blood. Some of the motif variants had been reported before in the synovial fluid and blood of reactive arthritis patients, a finding that suggests common disease-initiation mechanisms.

The CDR3 sequence holds 14 residues, the cysteine and phenylalanine included. Only CDR3 DNA remains: 42 bases, in frame from the first base. V is pruned by 3 bases and J by 0 bases, leaving 1 base of the junction without a gene match. Looking up the germline V gene yields CDR1 SGHRS and CDR2 YFSETQ. Note on this clonotype: It has no known antigen specificity. Per-base qualities were not stored, and no clone one base away is much larger.

The instrument was an Illumina HiSeq 2500. Quantitative 5'-RACE with molecular barcodes was the method used to prepare the TCR beta libraries. Processing in the source paper ran as follows. Disease-linked TCR variants were identified with a new computational method built on a probabilistic model of VDJ rearrangement. Through fastp at Q25 and MiXCR, TCRdb rebuilt clones from the public reads, retaining in-frame beta chains. Entries are consolidated by CDR3 protein sequence, retaining the most common genes and DNA. Clone size and V and J calls follow TCRdb, not the original study. The sample has 200,000 to 300,000 distinct CDR3 sequences on record, roughly 32% of them singletons. About 4% of the sample goes to the ten largest clones.

The clonotype was recovered from a male donor with ankylosing spondylitis or in good health (not recorded which). Sequencing input: blood, either unsorted or a sorted T cell fraction (not recorded which). The V and J segments used are TRBV5-1 and TRBJ1-2, with TRBD1 matching 8 junction bases. The CDR3 region: CASSWTGSNYGYTF. The DNA sequence reads TGCGCCAGCAGCTGGACAGGGTCTAACTATGGCTACACCTTC. With all but the CDR3 taken from the reference TRBV5-1 and TRBJ1-2 genes, the full variable domain is: KAGVTQTPRYLIKTRGQQVTLSCSPISGHRSVSWYQQTPGQGLQFLFEYFSETQRNKGNFPGRFSGRQFSNSRSEMNVSTLELGDSALYLCASSWTGSNYGYTFGSGTRLTVV.